This entry describes one TCR beta chain. Its antigen is not known. The PCR had 60 Vbeta and 13 Jbeta primers. Assay: immunoSEQ multiplex PCR; the TCRdb copy retains only in-frame clones and omits some. Of about 120,000 clones in the sample, 60% to 70% were seen once. This entry comes from a study of cytomegalovirus exposure and HLA in healthy donors. Findings and limits, study-wide: The study had only CMV serostatus as immune exposure information.

The CDR3 spans 17 residues. The V end was cut by 4 bases, the J end by 2 bases, with 18 bases between. Germline-derived CDR1 and CDR2 are SEHNR and FQNEAQ (reference sequence). The sample consisted of PBMCs. The TCR comes from a woman aged 40 to 50 in good health and CMV-seropositive. V is TRBV7-9 and J is TRBJ2-1, with D perhaps matching TRBD2 (6 bases). The CDR3 DNA reads TGTGCCAGCAGCTATATCGCCGGGACTGAGGCCTACAATGAGCAGTTCTTC. This gives the protein CASSYIAGTEAYNEQFF.